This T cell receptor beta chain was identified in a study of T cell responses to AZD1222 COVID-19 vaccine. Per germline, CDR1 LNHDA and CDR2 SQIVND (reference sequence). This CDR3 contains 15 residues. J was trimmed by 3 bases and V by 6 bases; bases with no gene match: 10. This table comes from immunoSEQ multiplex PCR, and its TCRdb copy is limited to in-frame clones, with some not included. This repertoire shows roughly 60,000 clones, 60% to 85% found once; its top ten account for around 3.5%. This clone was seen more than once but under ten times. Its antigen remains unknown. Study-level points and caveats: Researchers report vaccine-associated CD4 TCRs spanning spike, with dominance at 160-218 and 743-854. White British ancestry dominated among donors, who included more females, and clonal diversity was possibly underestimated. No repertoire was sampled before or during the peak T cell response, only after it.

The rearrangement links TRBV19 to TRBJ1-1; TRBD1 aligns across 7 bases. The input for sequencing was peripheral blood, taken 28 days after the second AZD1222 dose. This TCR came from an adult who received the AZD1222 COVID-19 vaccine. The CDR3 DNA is TGTGCCAGTAGGCCTCAACAGGGGACGGACACTGAAGCTTTCTTT. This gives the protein CASRPQQGTDTEAFF.